This passage covers 15 T cell receptor beta chains from one sample sequenced in a study of T cells in localized non-small cell lung cancer. Generated by immunoSEQ multiplex PCR, the TCRdb table keeps only in-frame clones and is missing some. The data show tens of thousands of clones, around four fifths seen once. The sequencing here drew on peripheral blood, taken before any cancer treatment. The receptors here all came from a male donor older than 55 with stage II squamous cell lung carcinoma.

The chain has TRBV25-1 and TRBJ1-1; 7 nucleotides align to TRBD1. In germline, CDR1 is MGHDK, CDR2 SYGVNS. The junction had 6 bases not matched to a gene; V was cut back by 6 bases and J by 5 bases. The CDR3 extends over 13 amino acids. CDR3 DNA sequence: TGTGCCAGCAGGCCGACAGGGTTGACTGAAGCTTTCTTT. Translating it yields CASRPTGLTEAFF.

CDR3 sequence reads: CASSLGTRGTNEKLFF. DNA for the CDR3: TGTGCCAGTAGTCTGGGGACAAGAGGCACCAATGAAAAACTGTTTTTT. This chain connects TRBV19 to TRBJ1-4, with TRBD1 as a possible D gene (6 bases). Trimming removed 5 bases from V and 5 bases from J, with 18 bases in between. The CDR3 runs 16 residues. Germline V gives CDR1 LNHDA, CDR2 SQIVND (reference sequence).

The table lists this clone with a count of one. The rearrangement links TRBV27 to TRBJ1-5, with a weak D call TRBD1 (6 bases). V lost 8 bases and J 5 bases, leaving 10 bases between the germline ends. The CDR3 spans 12 residues. Germline CDR1 and CDR2: MNHEY and SMNVEV (reference sequence). The CDR3: CASAAGDQPQHF. CDR3 coding DNA: TGTGCCAGCGCGGCAGGGGATCAGCCCCAGCATTTT.

V and J are TRBV9 and TRBJ1-1, with D tentatively TRBD1 (5 bases). This CDR3 contains 12 residues. Per germline, CDR1 SGDLS and CDR2 YYNGEE. V gave up 2 bases and J gave up 3 bases, with 5 bases separating them. CDR3 nucleotides: TGTGCCAGCAGCGTGGGGGACACTGAAGCTTTCTTT. Translation gives CASSVGDTEAFF.

The chain links TRBV4-1 to TRBJ2-7; D is tentatively TRBD1 or TRBD2 (6 bases each). Germline-derived CDR1 and CDR2 are MGHRA and YSYEKL. With 0 bases removed from V and 3 bases from J, the gap between germline ends came to 15 bases. The CDR3 length is 16 residues. CDR3 nucleotide sequence: TGCGCCAGCAGCCAAGAGGGGGGCCAGCAGGGCTACGAGCAGTACTTC. Translating gives CASSQEGGQQGYEQYF.

The chain has TRBV2 and TRBJ1-4; D gene unclear. The CDR3 loop spans 17 amino acids. V shed 6 bases and J shed 4 bases, with 21 bases lying between them. Germline CDR1 SNHLY, CDR2 FYNNEI. The DNA of the CDR3 is TGTGCCAGCAGCGTTGGATTTTCTGGGTACGGTAATGAAAAACTGTTTTTT. Amino acid sequence: CASSVGFSGYGNEKLFF.

The chain uses TRBV6-1 and TRBJ2-3; D is unresolved. Germline-derived CDR1 and CDR2 are MNHNS and SASEGT. CDR3 length equals 16 residues. The germline V and J ends were trimmed by 1 base and 1 base, with 12 bases remaining between them. The CDR3 DNA is TGTGCCAGCAGTGAAGGGGCCGATAGGGGCACAGATACGCAGTATTTT. It yields the protein CASSEGADRGTDTQYF.

The chain links TRBV5-1 to TRBJ2-3, with D possibly matching TRBD2 (5 bases). The CDR3 has 14 residues. The germline V and J ends were trimmed by 0 bases and 5 bases, with 10 bases remaining between them. From germline, CDR1 is SGHRS and CDR2 YFSETQ. The CDR3 nucleotides are TGCGCCAGCAGCTTGGCCCTAGCTGGAGATACGCAGTATTTT. Its translation is CASSLALAGDTQYF.

V gene TRBV6-6 combines with J gene TRBJ1-1; D gene unclear. This CDR3 comprises 14 residues. The ends were cut back, 3 bases at V and 3 bases at J, with 11 bases in the middle. The germline gives CDR1 MNHNY, CDR2 SVGAGI (reference sequence). In nucleotides, the CDR3 is TGTGCCAGCAGTTATAAGGAGAGATACACTGAAGCTTTCTTT. Translating it yields CASSYKERYTEAFF.

This chain joins TRBV11-1 and TRBJ1-1; the D is unclear. CDR3 size: 14 residues. The germline gives CDR1 SGHAT, CDR2 FQDESV (reference sequence). V was cut by 3 bases and J by 1 base, with 9 bases left in between. CDR3 DNA: TGTGCCAGCAGCTTGGGGTGGGGGAACACTGAAGCTTTCTTT. It translates to CASSLGWGNTEAFF.

The gene calls are TRBV4-2 and TRBJ2-7; 7 bases line up with TRBD1. The V gene end was trimmed by 0 bases and the J gene end by 6 bases; junction bases not matched to a gene: 8. The CDR3 sequence is 15 residues long. Per germline, CDR1 LGHNA and CDR2 YNFKEQ. The CDR3 loop reads CASSQDNRGSGEQYF. In DNA form, the CDR3 reads TGTGCCAGCAGCCAAGATAACAGGGGTTCAGGCGAGCAGTACTTC.

The chain uses TRBV29-1 and TRBJ2-2, with D perhaps assigned TRBD1 or TRBD2 (6 bases each). Between the trimmed V and J ends, which lost 6 bases and 5 bases, there was a span of 16 bases. From germline, CDR1 is SQVTM and CDR2 ANQGSEA. The CDR3 covers 14 residues. CDR3 loop: CSVRRGAATGELFF. CDR3 in DNA: TGCAGCGTCCGAAGGGGGGCTGCTACCGGGGAGCTGTTTTTT.

This clone was observed a few times. The chain joins TRBV19 to TRBJ1-1; a weak D match, TRBD1 (5 bases). The germline CDR1 and CDR2 sequences are LNHDA and SQIVND (reference sequence). CDR3 length: 14 amino acids. V gave up 4 bases and J gave up 7 bases, with 16 bases separating them. CDR3 amino acids: CASSTSSGQSEAFF. In DNA form, the CDR3 reads TGTGCCAGTAGTACTTCCTCAGGGCAGAGTGAAGCTTTCTTT. The whole variable domain, filled in from reference TRBV19 and TRBJ1-1, reads DGGITQSPKYLFRKEGQNVTLSCEQNLNHDAMYWYRQDPGQGLRLIYYSQIVNDFQKGDIAEGYSVSREKKESFPLTVTSAQKNPTAFYLCASSTSSGQSEAFFGQGTRLTVV.

The chain is built from TRBV2 and TRBJ2-7; TRBD1 agrees at 8 bases. V lost 6 bases to trimming and J lost 6 bases; unmatched junction nucleotides: 10. CDR1 and CDR2 from the germline V gene are SNHLY and FYNNEI. The CDR3 extends over 14 amino acids. CDR3 sequence reads: CASSENEQGGEQYF. CDR3 in DNA: TGTGCCAGCAGCGAGAACGAACAGGGGGGCGAGCAGTACTTC.

This clone has just one count. CDR3 sequence (DNA): TGTGCCAGTAGTAGCGACGGACAGGGGGCTTACGAGCAGTACTTC. Protein product: CASSSDGQGAYEQYF. V gene TRBV19 combines with J gene TRBJ2-7; 11 nucleotides line up with TRBD1. Germline CDR1 reads LNHDA; CDR2 reads SQIVND (reference sequence). The V and J ends lost 4 bases and 4 bases, in that order; junction bases with no gene match: 6. The CDR3 has 15 residues.